Below are 25 T cell receptor beta chains sequenced from a single sample in a study of read filtering for tumor transcriptome and immune sequencing. This library used roughly 400 ng RNA and molecular barcoded adaptors spanning alpha/delta and beta/gamma chains. TCRdb reprocessed the reads with MiXCR, giving one entry per CDR3 protein. The data contain some 19,000 distinct CDR3 sequences, roughly 23% of them singletons. What was sequenced was a population of CD138-negative cells sorted from bone marrow. These receptor sequences come from a donor aged 40 or older with multiple myeloma.

This clonotype is medium-sized. J is TRBJ2-1 and V is TRBV3-1; 8 bases line up with TRBD2. V gave up 4 bases and J gave up 4 bases; unmatched junction bases: 6. Germline V lookup: CDR1 LGHDT, CDR2 YNNKEL (reference sequence). This CDR3 is built from 15 residues. This CDR3 is CASSPETSAYNEQFF. The DNA for the CDR3 is TGTGCCAGCAGCCCAGAGACTAGCGCGTACAATGAGCAGTTCTTC.

In this sample, this clonotype turned up once. The gene calls are TRBV28 and TRBJ1-5; 9 nucleotides line up with TRBD1. With V trimmed by 11 bases and J by 3 bases, 17 bases remained unmatched. This CDR3 contains 17 residues. The V gene's germline CDR1 is MDHEN and CDR2 SYDVKM. The CDR3 DNA reads as TGTGCCGGCAACAAAACACCGGGACAGGGTTTCAATCAGCCCCAGCATTTT. As protein: CAGNKTPGQGFNQPQHF.

The sample holds a few counts of this clonotype. This chain uses TRBV28 with TRBJ2-7; D is ambiguous. Trimming took off 8 bases at V and 5 bases at J, with 19 bases between the two ends. The CDR3 has 14 amino acids. Germline V CDR1 and CDR2: MDHEN, SYDVKM. The chain's CDR3 is CASGEIGVANEQYF. In DNA form, the CDR3 reads TGTGCCAGCGGAGAAATTGGGGTCGCAAACGAGCAGTACTTC.

This clonotype was observed at least ten times. The J gene is TRBJ1-1, the V gene TRBV29-1; no reliable D call. The CDR3 has 12 residues. The germline V gene encodes CDR1 SQVTM and CDR2 ANQGSEA. V lost 3 bases and J lost 6, with 11 bases in between. The CDR3 loop reads CSVEALSAEAFF. In DNA form, the CDR3 reads TGCAGCGTTGAGGCGCTAAGCGCTGAAGCTTTCTTT.

This clonotype was counted ten times or more. The rearrangement uses TRBV2 and TRBJ2-7, with 8 bases fitting TRBD1. J gave up 5 bases and V 4 bases, and 10 bases lay outside the gene matches. Germline-derived CDR1 and CDR2 are SNHLY and FYNNEI. The CDR3 extends over 15 amino acids. In nucleotides, the CDR3 is TGTGCCAGCAGTGGCCAGGGGGCCCCCTGGGACGAGCAGTACTTC. Translated: CASSGQGAPWDEQYF.

This clonotype is medium-sized (0.01 to 0.1%). V and J are TRBV11-2 and TRBJ1-1; D is ambiguous. Trimming took off 0 bases at V and 1 base at J, with 3 bases between the two ends. CDR3 size: 13 residues. The germline V gene encodes CDR1 SGHAT and CDR2 FQNNGV. The CDR3 DNA follows: TGTGCCAGCAGCTTAGAACCGAACACTGAAGCTTTCTTT. This gives the protein CASSLEPNTEAFF.

The chain recombines TRBV9 with TRBJ2-1; 7 bases agree with TRBD2. J was trimmed by 7 bases and V by 0 bases; bases with no gene match: 7. The CDR3 sequence is 15 residues long. Looked up from germline, CDR1 is SGDLS and CDR2 is YYNGEE. CDR3 DNA sequence: TGTGCCAGCAGCGTAGGTGGGAGGGCCGGGAATGAGCAGTTCTTC. Amino acid sequence: CASSVGGRAGNEQFF.

Many counts were recorded for this clonotype. This rearrangement joins TRBV10-2 to TRBJ1-1; possible D gene TRBD1, 5 bases. CDR3 length: 15 residues. Germline assignment: CDR1 WSHSY and CDR2 SAAADI. Trimming removed 2 bases from V and 1 base from J, with 11 bases in between. The CDR3 nucleotides read TGCGCCAGCAGTGAGCCGACAGCTCAGAACACTGAAGCTTTCTTT. This translates into CASSEPTAQNTEAFF.

This clonotype was seen at least ten times. The J gene is TRBJ2-2, the V gene TRBV28; possibly TRBD2 for D (5 bases). Deletions cut 4 bases from V and 3 bases from J, with 15 bases between. CDR1 and CDR2 (germline): MDHEN, SYDVKM. The CDR3 is 16 amino acids. Written as DNA, the CDR3 is TGTGCCAGCAGTTCAAGCGGCCAGTCGGACACCGGGGAGCTGTTTTTT. Translated: CASSSSGQSDTGELFF.

With respect to this clonotype: Mismatch with germline at one junction end may stem from a read error. The chain combines TRBV3-1 with TRBJ2-7; TRBD2 might be the D (6 bases). This CDR3 contains 12 residues. Germline CDR1 is LGHDT and CDR2 is YNNKEL (reference sequence). CDR3 loop: CASGQQLGRQYF. CDR3 nucleotide sequence: TGTGCCAGCGGCCAACAGCTCGGGAGGCAGTACTTC.

This clonotype was recorded many times. The conserved final phenylalanine or tryptophan is absent from the CDR3, which likely points to a read error. The chain combines TRBV28 with TRBJ2-5; TRBD2 agrees at 7 bases. The CDR3 totals 17 residues. The V gene's germline CDR1 is MDHEN and CDR2 SYDVKM. The junction had 15 bases not matched to a gene; V was cut back by 6 bases and J by 2 bases. CDR3 sequence reads: CASSSSWLAENQETQYS. The CDR3 DNA reads as TGTGCCAGCAGCTCATCCTGGCTAGCGGAGAATCAAGAGACCCAGTACTCC.

The chain uses TRBV2 and TRBJ2-7, with D hard to call. V lost 4 bases and J 1 base, leaving 8 bases between the germline ends. The CDR3 has 13 amino acids. The germline V gene has CDR1 SNHLY and CDR2 FYNNEI. CDR3 in DNA: TGTGCCAGCAGTGGGCCGGATTCCTACGAGCAGTACTTC. As protein: CASSGPDSYEQYF.

The V call is TRBV10-3, the J call TRBJ2-7; D call uncertain. Germline-derived CDR1 and CDR2 are ENHRY and SYGVKD. V was pared by 4 bases and J by 6 bases, with 25 bases between. The CDR3 runs 17 residues. Here the CDR3 DNA reads TGTGCCATCAGTGCCCCCCCTTCGAAAGGGCTAGGGCGCGAGCAGTACTTC. It is translated as CAISAPPSKGLGREQYF.

This clonotype occurred many times. The chain carries TRBV2 and TRBJ1-1, with D perhaps matching TRBD1 (5 bases). V dropped 0 bases and J dropped 5 bases, with 13 bases sitting between them. Looked up from germline, CDR1 is SNHLY and CDR2 is FYNNEI. There are 15 residues in the CDR3. The CDR3 sequence: CASSEALWGSTEAFF. The CDR3 DNA follows: TGTGCCAGCAGTGAAGCGCTCTGGGGCAGTACTGAAGCTTTCTTT.

This clonotype was picked up a small number of times. This rearrangement joins TRBV7-2 to TRBJ2-5; D assignment may be TRBD1 or TRBD2 (5 bases each). Germline assignment: CDR1 SGHTA and CDR2 FQGNSA. This CDR3 is 15 amino acids long. Trimming shortened V by 2 bases and J by 2 bases, and 12 bases separated the two germline ends. DNA of the CDR3: TGTGCCAGCAGCTTAAATTCGAGGGGACAAGAGACCCAGTACTTC. This encodes CASSLNSRGQETQYF. Variable domain in full (rest from reference TRBV7-2 and TRBJ2-5): GAGVSQSPSNKVTEKGKDVELRCDPISGHTALYWYRQSLGQGLEFLIYFQGNSAPDKSGLPSDRFSAERTGGSVSTLTIQRTQQEDSAVYLCASSLNSRGQETQYFGPGTRLLVL.

This clonotype was recorded many times. The chain couples TRBV28 to TRBJ2-3; 8 nucleotides match TRBD2. Unmatched junction bases numbered 12, after V lost 3 bases and J lost 1 base. This CDR3 comprises 18 residues. The germline CDR1 and CDR2 sequences are MDHEN and SYDVKM. Here the CDR3 DNA reads TGTGCCAGCAGTTTTGTCTTCCCGACTAGCGCTGGCACAGATACGCAGTATTTT. As protein: CASSFVFPTSAGTDTQYF.

This clonotype occurred a few times. A far more abundant clone sits one base away, making this likely a read error. V gene TRBV7-2 combines with J gene TRBJ2-1, with D perhaps TRBD1 (6 bases). Germline assignment: CDR1 SGHTA and CDR2 FQGNSA. There are 18 residues in the CDR3. The germline V and J ends were trimmed by 2 bases and 0 bases, with 17 bases remaining between them. The CDR3 DNA sequence: TGTGCCAGCAGCTTACGTTCACAGGGATATCTCTCCTACAATGAGCAGTTCTTC. It codes for CASSLRSQGYLSYNEQFF.

This clonotype was detected a few times. The chain links TRBV7-3 to TRBJ2-6; possible D gene TRBD1, 7 bases. The V end was cut by 2 bases, the J end by 2 bases, with 13 bases between. The CDR3 length is 17 residues. Germline assignment: CDR1 SGHTA and CDR2 FQGTGA. The CDR3 nucleotides read TGTGCCAGCAGCTTACGACAGGGAGGTGCTGGGGCCAACGTCCTGACTTTC. Its protein product is CASSLRQGGAGANVLTF.

V usage is TRBV20-1 and J usage is TRBJ2-3; tentatively, D is TRBD1 or TRBD2 (5 bases each). With 6 bases removed from V and 3 bases from J, the gap between germline ends came to 22 bases. This CDR3 region has 16 residues. Per the germline V gene, CDR1 is DFQATT and CDR2 is SNEGSKA (reference sequence). The CDR3 bases are TGCAGTGCCTATCCTCACAGGACTCCGATGACAGATACGCAGTATTTT. Protein product: CSAYPHRTPMTDTQYF.

This clonotype was recorded many times. V gene TRBV29-1 combines with J gene TRBJ2-3, with 7 bases fitting TRBD2. Germline V gene lookup returns CDR1 SQVTM and CDR2 ANQGSEA. The CDR3 loop spans 14 amino acids. The junction had 4 bases not matched to a gene; V was cut back by 3 bases and J by 1 base. The CDR3 sequence is CSVDALAGTDTQYF. The CDR3 nucleotides read TGCAGCGTTGACGCTCTAGCGGGCACAGATACGCAGTATTTT.

V and J are TRBV5-1 and TRBJ1-3; D ambiguous. CDR3 size: 13 residues. CDR1 SGHRS and CDR2 YFSETQ come from the germline V gene. Trimming took 3 bases from V and 0 from J, leaving 4 bases between them. CDR3 DNA sequence: TGCGCCAGCAGCTGGGTCTCTGGAAACACCATATATTTT. Amino acids: CASSWVSGNTIYF.

This clonotype was counted many times. The V call is TRBV20-1, the J call TRBJ2-7; tentatively, D is TRBD1 (6 bases). This CDR3 contains 14 residues. Germline V CDR1 and CDR2: DFQATT, SNEGSKA (reference sequence). V was clipped by 0 bases and J by 4 bases, with 13 bases between them. The CDR3 DNA reads TGCAGTGCTAGAGATGTACAGGGTGTTTACGAGCAGTACTTC. Translating gives CSARDVQGVYEQYF.

The chain is built from TRBV29-1 and TRBJ2-7; 7 bases fit TRBD1. V lost 4 bases to trimming and J lost 5 bases; unmatched junction nucleotides: 2. There are 11 residues in the CDR3. The germline gives CDR1 SQVTM, CDR2 ANQGSEA. The CDR3 region has the DNA TGCAGCGTTGGACAGGGTAACGAGCAGTACTTC. Its protein product is CSVGQGNEQYF.

In its sample, this clonotype was seen once. This chain links TRBV27 with TRBJ2-1, with 8 bases lining up with TRBD2. This CDR3 is built from 15 residues. After removal of 4 bases from V and 16 bases from J, the junction contained 18 bases not matched to a gene. The germline gives CDR1 MNHEY, CDR2 SMNVEV (reference sequence). The CDR3 bases are TGTGCCAGCAGTTCGGTACTAGCGGTTACTAATGAGCGATTCTTC. Its protein product is CASSSVLAVTNERFF.

This clonotype was recorded many times. The chain is built from TRBV7-9 and TRBJ2-1, with TRBD2 identical over 9 bases. The CDR3 consists of 15 residues. J was trimmed by 6 bases and V by 3 bases; bases with no gene match: 6. Germline CDR1 and CDR2: SEHNR and FQNEAQ (reference sequence). The CDR3 nucleotides read TGTGCCAGCAGCTTGGACGGGACTAGCCTCAATGAGCAGTTCTTC. This sequence encodes CASSLDGTSLNEQFF.